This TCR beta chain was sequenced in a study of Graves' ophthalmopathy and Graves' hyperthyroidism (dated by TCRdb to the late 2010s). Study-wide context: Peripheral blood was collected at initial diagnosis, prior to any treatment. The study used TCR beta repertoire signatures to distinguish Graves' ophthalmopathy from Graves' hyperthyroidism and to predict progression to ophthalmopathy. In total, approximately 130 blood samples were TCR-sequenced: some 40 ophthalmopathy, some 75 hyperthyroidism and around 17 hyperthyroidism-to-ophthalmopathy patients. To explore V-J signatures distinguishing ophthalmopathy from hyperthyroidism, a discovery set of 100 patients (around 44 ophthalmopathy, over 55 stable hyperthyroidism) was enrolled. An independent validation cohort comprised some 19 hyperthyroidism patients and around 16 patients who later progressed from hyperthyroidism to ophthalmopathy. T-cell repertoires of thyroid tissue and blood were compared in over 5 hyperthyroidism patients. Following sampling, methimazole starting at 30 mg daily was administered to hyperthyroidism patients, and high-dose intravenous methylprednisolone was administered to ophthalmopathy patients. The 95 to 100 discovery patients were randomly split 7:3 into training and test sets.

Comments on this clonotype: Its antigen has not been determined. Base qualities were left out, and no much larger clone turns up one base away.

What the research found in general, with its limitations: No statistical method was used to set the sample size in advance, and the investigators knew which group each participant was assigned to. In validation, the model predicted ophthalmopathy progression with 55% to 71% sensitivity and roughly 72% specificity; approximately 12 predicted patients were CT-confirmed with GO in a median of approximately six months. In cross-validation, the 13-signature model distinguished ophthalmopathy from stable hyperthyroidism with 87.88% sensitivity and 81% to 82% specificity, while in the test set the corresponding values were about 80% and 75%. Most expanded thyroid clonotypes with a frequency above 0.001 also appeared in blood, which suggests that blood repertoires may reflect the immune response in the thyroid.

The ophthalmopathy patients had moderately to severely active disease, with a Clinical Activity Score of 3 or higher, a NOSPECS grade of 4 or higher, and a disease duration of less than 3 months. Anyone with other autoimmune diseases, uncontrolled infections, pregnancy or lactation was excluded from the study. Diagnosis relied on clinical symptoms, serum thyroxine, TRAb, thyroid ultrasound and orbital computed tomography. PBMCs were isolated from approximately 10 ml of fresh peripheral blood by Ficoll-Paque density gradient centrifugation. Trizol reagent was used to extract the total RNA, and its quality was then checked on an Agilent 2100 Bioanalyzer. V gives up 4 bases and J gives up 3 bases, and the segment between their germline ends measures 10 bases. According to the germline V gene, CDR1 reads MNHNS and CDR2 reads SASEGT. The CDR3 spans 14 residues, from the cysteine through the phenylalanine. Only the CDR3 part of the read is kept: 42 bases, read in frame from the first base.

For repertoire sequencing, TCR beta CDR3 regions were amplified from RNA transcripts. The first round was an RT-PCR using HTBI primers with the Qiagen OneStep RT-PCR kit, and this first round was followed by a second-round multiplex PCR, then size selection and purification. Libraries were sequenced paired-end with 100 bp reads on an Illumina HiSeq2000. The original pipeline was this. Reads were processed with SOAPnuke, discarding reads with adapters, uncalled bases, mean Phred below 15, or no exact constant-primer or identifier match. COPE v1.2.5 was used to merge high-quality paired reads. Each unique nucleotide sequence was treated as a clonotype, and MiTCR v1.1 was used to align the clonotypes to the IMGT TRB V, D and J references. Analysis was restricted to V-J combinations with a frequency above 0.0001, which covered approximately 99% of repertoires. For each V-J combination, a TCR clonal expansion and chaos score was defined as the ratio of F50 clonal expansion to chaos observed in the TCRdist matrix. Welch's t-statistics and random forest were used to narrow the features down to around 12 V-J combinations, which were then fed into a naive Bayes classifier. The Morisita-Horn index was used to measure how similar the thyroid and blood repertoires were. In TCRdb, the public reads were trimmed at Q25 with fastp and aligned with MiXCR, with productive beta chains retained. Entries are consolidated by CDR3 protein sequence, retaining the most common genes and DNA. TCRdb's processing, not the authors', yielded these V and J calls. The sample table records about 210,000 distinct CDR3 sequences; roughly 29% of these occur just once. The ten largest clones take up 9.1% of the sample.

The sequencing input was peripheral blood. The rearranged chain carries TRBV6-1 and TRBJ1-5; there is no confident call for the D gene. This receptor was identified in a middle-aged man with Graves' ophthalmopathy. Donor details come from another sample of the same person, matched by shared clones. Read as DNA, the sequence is TGTGCCAGCAGTGCAGGCACCTACAATCAGCCCCAGCATTTT. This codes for CASSAGTYNQPQHF.